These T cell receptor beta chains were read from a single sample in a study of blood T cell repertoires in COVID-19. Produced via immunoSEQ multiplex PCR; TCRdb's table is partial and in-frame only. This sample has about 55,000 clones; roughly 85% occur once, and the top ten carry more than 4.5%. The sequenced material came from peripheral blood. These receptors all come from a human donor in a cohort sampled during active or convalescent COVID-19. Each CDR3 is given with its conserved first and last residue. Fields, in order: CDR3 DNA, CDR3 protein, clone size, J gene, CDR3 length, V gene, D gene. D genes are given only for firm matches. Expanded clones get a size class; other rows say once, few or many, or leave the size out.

CDR3nt: TGTGCCAGCAGCGAACAACAGGGCCAAACCTTGAACACTGAAGCTTTCTTT; CDR3aa: CASSEQQGQTLNTEAFF; abundance: NA; j_gene: TRBJ1-1; len: 17; v_gene: TRBV5-4; d_gene: NA
CDR3nt: TGCGCCAGCAGCTTTAACGGACAGGGAGGTGGCTACACCTTC; CDR3aa: CASSFNGQGGGYTF; abundance: NA; j_gene: TRBJ1-2; len: 14; v_gene: TRBV5-1; d_gene: TRBD1
CDR3nt: TGTGCCAGCAGTGAACAGGGTTATAATTCACCCCTCCACTTT; CDR3aa: CASSEQGYNSPLHF; abundance: NA; j_gene: TRBJ1-6; len: 14; v_gene: TRBV27; d_gene: NA
CDR3nt: TGCGCCAGCAGCTTGAGCGACTCCGCCTACGAGCAGTACTTC; CDR3aa: CASSLSDSAYEQYF; abundance: NA; j_gene: TRBJ2-7; len: 14; v_gene: TRBV5-1; d_gene: NA
CDR3nt: TGTGCCAGCAGTGAGGACACCCTACACTTC; CDR3aa: CASSEDTLHF; abundance: once; j_gene: TRBJ1-2; len: 10; v_gene: TRBV2; d_gene: NA
CDR3nt: TGTGCCAGCAGCGGGGAGTATAATTCACCCCTCCACTTT; CDR3aa: CASSGEYNSPLHF; abundance: NA; j_gene: TRBJ1-6; len: 13; v_gene: TRBV7-9; d_gene: NA
CDR3nt: TGTGCCAGCAGCTTGGGTCTAAAAGAGACCCAGTACTTC; CDR3aa: CASSLGLKETQYF; abundance: once; j_gene: TRBJ2-5; len: 13; v_gene: TRBV5-6; d_gene: NA
CDR3nt: TGTGCCAGCAGCTTTAGCGGGGGGGCCTCAGATACGCAGTATTTT; CDR3aa: CASSFSGGASDTQYF; abundance: NA; j_gene: TRBJ2-3; len: 15; v_gene: TRBV11-3; d_gene: TRBD2
CDR3nt: TGTGCCAGCAGTGAAGTTCGGGGAGGCCGTGGCTACATCTTC; CDR3aa: CASSEVRGGRGYIF; abundance: NA; j_gene: TRBJ1-2; len: 14; v_gene: TRBV6-1; d_gene: NA
CDR3nt: TGTGCCAGCAGCCAAGATCTGGCGGGGGGAATGCAGTTCTTC; CDR3aa: CASSQDLAGGMQFF; abundance: NA; j_gene: TRBJ2-1; len: 14; v_gene: TRBV3-1/TRBV3-2; d_gene: TRBD2
CDR3nt: TGTGCCAGCAGCTTGATTTCGAGCTCCTATGGCTACACCTTC; CDR3aa: CASSLISSSYGYTF; abundance: NA; j_gene: TRBJ1-2; len: 14; v_gene: TRBV5-4; d_gene: NA
CDR3nt: TGTGCCAGCACTTGGACAGTCGGGACTGAAGCTTTCTTT; CDR3aa: CASTWTVGTEAFF; abundance: NA; j_gene: TRBJ1-1; len: 13; v_gene: TRBV12-3/TRBV12-4; d_gene: NA
CDR3nt: TGTGCCAGTACCAGGACAGGGGGAAATGGCTACACCTTC; CDR3aa: CASTRTGGNGYTF; abundance: NA; j_gene: TRBJ1-2; len: 13; v_gene: TRBV19; d_gene: TRBD1
CDR3nt: TGTGCCAGCAGCCCCCTATTACAGACGAACACTGAAGCTTTCTTT; CDR3aa: CASSPLLQTNTEAFF; abundance: NA; j_gene: TRBJ1-1; len: 15; v_gene: TRBV7-9; d_gene: NA
CDR3nt: TGTGCCAGCAGCTCGGACAGGGTCTACGAGCAGTACTTC; CDR3aa: CASSSDRVYEQYF; abundance: NA; j_gene: TRBJ2-7; len: 13; v_gene: TRBV7-9; d_gene: TRBD1
CDR3nt: TGCGCCAGCAGCGAACAGGGGGCTGGCTATGGCTACACCTTC; CDR3aa: CASSEQGAGYGYTF; abundance: NA; j_gene: TRBJ1-2; len: 14; v_gene: TRBV5-1; d_gene: TRBD1
CDR3nt: TGTGCCAGCAGTCTTCAGGGGTACGGTGAAAAACTGTTTTTT; CDR3aa: CASSLQGYGEKLFF; abundance: NA; j_gene: TRBJ1-4; len: 14; v_gene: TRBV2; d_gene: NA
CDR3nt: TGTGCCAGCAGCGACCCGGCTAGCGGGGGGGCGCCAGATACGCAGTATTTT; CDR3aa: CASSDPASGGAPDTQYF; abundance: NA; j_gene: TRBJ2-3; len: 17; v_gene: TRBV9; d_gene: TRBD2
CDR3nt: TGTGCCAGTAGTAATGAAGTTTGGCAGGGGATGAATTCACCCCTCCACTTT; CDR3aa: CASSNEVWQGMNSPLHF; abundance: NA; j_gene: TRBJ1-6; len: 17; v_gene: TRBV19; d_gene: NA
CDR3nt: TGCGCCAGCAGCCCGGGACAGGGGGAGGGTGGCTACACCTTC; CDR3aa: CASSPGQGEGGYTF; abundance: NA; j_gene: TRBJ1-2; len: 14; v_gene: TRBV4-3; d_gene: TRBD1
CDR3nt: TGTGCCAGCAGCGTAACTGGGAACACTGAAGCTTTCTTT; CDR3aa: CASSVTGNTEAFF; abundance: NA; j_gene: TRBJ1-1; len: 13; v_gene: TRBV9; d_gene: NA
CDR3nt: TGTGCCAGCAGCACGCCCCTCAGGGGGATCTATGGCTACACCTTC; CDR3aa: CASSTPLRGIYGYTF; abundance: NA; j_gene: TRBJ1-2; len: 15; v_gene: TRBV11-2; d_gene: TRBD1
CDR3nt: TGTGCCAGCAGTGAATTGCAGGGGGCGAGGTCCTACGAGCAGTACTTC; CDR3aa: CASSELQGARSYEQYF; abundance: NA; j_gene: TRBJ2-7; len: 16; v_gene: TRBV6-1; d_gene: TRBD1
CDR3nt: TGTGCCAGCAGCCCCGGCAGGGTAAGGAACACCATATATTTT; CDR3aa: CASSPGRVRNTIYF; abundance: once; j_gene: TRBJ1-3; len: 14; v_gene: TRBV5-6; d_gene: NA
CDR3nt: TGTGCCAGCAGCTTAGAGACAGGTTGGACAGAGACCCAGTACTTC; CDR3aa: CASSLETGWTETQYF; abundance: NA; j_gene: TRBJ2-5; len: 15; v_gene: TRBV7-8; d_gene: NA
CDR3nt: TGTGCCACCAGTGAGGCCGGGACAGGGTATACCGGGGAGCTGTTTTTT; CDR3aa: CATSEAGTGYTGELFF; abundance: NA; j_gene: TRBJ2-2; len: 16; v_gene: TRBV24-1; d_gene: TRBD1
CDR3nt: TGTGCCAGCAGTTATTTAGAAGCCCGCACAGATACGCAGTATTTT; CDR3aa: CASSYLEARTDTQYF; abundance: few; j_gene: TRBJ2-3; len: 15; v_gene: TRBV5-4; d_gene: NA
CDR3nt: TGTGCCAGCAGGGCTCGAGCGGGGGCGAACACCGGGGAGCTGTTTTTT; CDR3aa: CASRARAGANTGELFF; abundance: few; j_gene: TRBJ2-2; len: 16; v_gene: TRBV2; d_gene: TRBD2
CDR3nt: TGTGCCAGCACCGAACGTTGGGGGCTGCATCAGCCCCAGCATTTT; CDR3aa: CASTERWGLHQPQHF; abundance: NA; j_gene: TRBJ1-5; len: 15; v_gene: TRBV28; d_gene: NA
CDR3nt: TGTGCCAGCAGATGGGACAGAGTAAACACTGAAGCTTTCTTT; CDR3aa: CASRWDRVNTEAFF; abundance: NA; j_gene: TRBJ1-1; len: 14; v_gene: TRBV7-2; d_gene: TRBD1
CDR3nt: TGTGCCAGCAGCTCAGAGGGCATTCAGTACTTC; CDR3aa: CASSSEGIQYF; abundance: NA; j_gene: TRBJ2-4; len: 11; v_gene: TRBV7-9; d_gene: NA
CDR3nt: TGTGCCAGCAGCTTAGGACTAGCGGGGATGGAGACCCAGTACTTC; CDR3aa: CASSLGLAGMETQYF; abundance: NA; j_gene: TRBJ2-5; len: 15; v_gene: TRBV5-5; d_gene: TRBD2
CDR3nt: TGTGCCAGCTCACCAGGGGGCGGACAGGGAACCGAGCAGTACTTC; CDR3aa: CASSPGGGQGTEQYF; abundance: NA; j_gene: TRBJ2-7; len: 15; v_gene: TRBV18; d_gene: TRBD1
CDR3nt: TGTGCCAGCAGTTACAGGGGCCACACTGAAGCTTTCTTT; CDR3aa: CASSYRGHTEAFF; abundance: few; j_gene: TRBJ1-1; len: 13; v_gene: TRBV6-2/TRBV6-3; d_gene: NA
CDR3nt: TGTGCCAGCAGTGACAGGGGATCTAACTATGGCTACACCTTC; CDR3aa: CASSDRGSNYGYTF; abundance: NA; j_gene: TRBJ1-2; len: 14; v_gene: TRBV2; d_gene: NA
CDR3nt: TGCGCCAGCAGTCAAGCAACTACCCCAAAAGGGACAGGGGACACTGAAGCTTTCTTT; CDR3aa: CASSQATTPKGTGDTEAFF; abundance: NA; j_gene: TRBJ1-1; len: 19; v_gene: TRBV23-1; d_gene: TRBD1
CDR3nt: TGTGCCAGCTCCAACTCTGGAAACACCATATATTTT; CDR3aa: CASSNSGNTIYF; abundance: NA; j_gene: TRBJ1-3; len: 12; v_gene: TRBV2; d_gene: NA
CDR3nt: TGTGCTAGCAGCCCAAGCGGTAGCACAGATACGCAGTATTTT; CDR3aa: CASSPSGSTDTQYF; abundance: NA; j_gene: TRBJ2-3; len: 14; v_gene: TRBV7-7; d_gene: NA
CDR3nt: TGTGCCAGCAGCAACGAGAACAGGGGGAAAGAGACCCAGTACTTC; CDR3aa: CASSNENRGKETQYF; abundance: NA; j_gene: TRBJ2-5; len: 15; v_gene: TRBV3-1/TRBV3-2; d_gene: TRBD1
CDR3nt: TGTGCCAGCAGCTTAGCGGGCCGGGACACGCGGCTGTTCTTC; CDR3aa: CASSLAGRDTRLFF; abundance: NA; j_gene: TRBJ2-1; len: 14; v_gene: TRBV7-8; d_gene: NA
CDR3nt: TGTGCCAGCAGCCCCGGGGGGACCACCGGGGAGCTGTTTTTT; CDR3aa: CASSPGGTTGELFF; abundance: NA; j_gene: TRBJ2-2; len: 14; v_gene: TRBV7-2; d_gene: TRBD2
CDR3nt: TGTGCCAGCAGTTACTCGTACAGCTCTGGAAACACCATATATTTT; CDR3aa: CASSYSYSSGNTIYF; abundance: NA; j_gene: TRBJ1-3; len: 15; v_gene: TRBV6-5; d_gene: NA
CDR3nt: TGCGCCAGCACCCAGGGAGGGGGCTACACCTTC; CDR3aa: CASTQGGGYTF; abundance: NA; j_gene: TRBJ1-2; len: 11; v_gene: TRBV10-2; d_gene: NA
CDR3nt: TGTGCCAGCAGCTTAAACGGACAGGGGGAAGCTTTCTTT; CDR3aa: CASSLNGQGEAFF; abundance: NA; j_gene: TRBJ1-1; len: 13; v_gene: TRBV7-2; d_gene: TRBD1
CDR3nt: TGTGCCACCAGTGATTCCCTCCAGAACATTCAGTACTTC; CDR3aa: CATSDSLQNIQYF; abundance: NA; j_gene: TRBJ2-4; len: 13; v_gene: TRBV24-1; d_gene: NA
CDR3nt: TGCGCCAGCAGCCCGAGCTCAGGGGGCACGGATTCACCCCTCCACTTT; CDR3aa: CASSPSSGGTDSPLHF; abundance: medium-sized; j_gene: TRBJ1-6; len: 16; v_gene: TRBV5-1; d_gene: TRBD1
CDR3nt: TGTGCCAGCAGTAACCGACTAGCGGGGGGCTTCACAGATACGCAGTATTTT; CDR3aa: CASSNRLAGGFTDTQYF; abundance: once; j_gene: TRBJ2-3; len: 17; v_gene: TRBV27; d_gene: TRBD2
CDR3nt: TGTGCCAGCAGCGTAAGTTCGGCGGGGACAAACATTCAGTACTTC; CDR3aa: CASSVSSAGTNIQYF; abundance: NA; j_gene: TRBJ2-4; len: 15; v_gene: TRBV9; d_gene: NA
CDR3nt: TGTGCCAGCCGAGGACAGGGGGACTCCTATAATTCACCCCTCCACTTT; CDR3aa: CASRGQGDSYNSPLHF; abundance: NA; j_gene: TRBJ1-6; len: 16; v_gene: TRBV7-2; d_gene: TRBD1
CDR3nt: TGTGCCGCCCATACTGGAGGGACCGGCTACACCTTC; CDR3aa: CAAHTGGTGYTF; abundance: medium-sized; j_gene: TRBJ1-2; len: 12; v_gene: TRBV19; d_gene: NA
CDR3nt: TGTGCCAGCAGCCCGAGGACTAGCCTAGACACAGATACGCAGTATTTT; CDR3aa: CASSPRTSLDTDTQYF; abundance: NA; j_gene: TRBJ2-3; len: 16; v_gene: TRBV9; d_gene: TRBD2
CDR3nt: TGTGCCAGCGGTGGCATGGAGCGGGGGGGCCCAGAGACCCAGTACTTC; CDR3aa: CASGGMERGGPETQYF; abundance: NA; j_gene: TRBJ2-5; len: 16; v_gene: TRBV21-1; d_gene: NA
CDR3nt: TGTGCCAGCAGTTTAGGGGGGACAGGGGGTTGGCAGTACTTC; CDR3aa: CASSLGGTGGWQYF; abundance: NA; j_gene: TRBJ2-7; len: 14; v_gene: TRBV27; d_gene: TRBD1
CDR3nt: TGTGCCAGCAGCCCCCAGGGGAACTCTGGAAACACCATATATTTT; CDR3aa: CASSPQGNSGNTIYF; abundance: NA; j_gene: TRBJ1-3; len: 15; v_gene: TRBV27; d_gene: NA
CDR3nt: TGTGCCAGTAGGAACCGGGACAGGGATTCACCCCTCCACTTT; CDR3aa: CASRNRDRDSPLHF; abundance: NA; j_gene: TRBJ1-6; len: 14; v_gene: TRBV19; d_gene: TRBD1
CDR3nt: TGTGCCAGCAGTGAAGCGGGCCGGGAGCTGTTTTTT; CDR3aa: CASSEAGRELFF; abundance: NA; j_gene: TRBJ2-2; len: 12; v_gene: TRBV6-1; d_gene: NA
CDR3nt: TGTGCCAGCAGCAAAGAGAGGGTGAAGAGATCACCCCTCCACTTT; CDR3aa: CASSKERVKRSPLHF; abundance: NA; j_gene: TRBJ1-6; len: 15; v_gene: TRBV21-1; d_gene: NA
CDR3nt: TGTGCCAGCAGTGAAGTTTCGGGACAGGGGGAGAGCTACACCTTC; CDR3aa: CASSEVSGQGESYTF; abundance: NA; j_gene: TRBJ1-2; len: 15; v_gene: TRBV2; d_gene: TRBD1
CDR3nt: TGCAGCGTTGCCCTGGACAGGATGTTGGGAAAACTGTTTTTT; CDR3aa: CSVALDRMLGKLFF; abundance: NA; j_gene: TRBJ1-4; len: 14; v_gene: TRBV29-1; d_gene: TRBD1